The following is a T cell receptor beta chain sequence with its context. Its target is unknown. Assay: immunoSEQ multiplex PCR; the TCRdb copy retains only in-frame clones and omits some. Of 90,000 to 120,000 clones listed, about 93% are singletons. The sample originates from a study of T cell responses to AZD1222 COVID-19 vaccine. Findings and caveats of the study: Only 5 or 6 people who got AZD1222 tested seropositive at baseline. The sample set comprised mostly white British donors with more females, and clonal diversity was possibly underestimated. Spike as a whole was targeted by vaccine-associated CD4 TCRs, dominant at 160-218 and 743-854.

Germline CDR1 reads KGHSH; CDR2 reads LQKENI. V was pared by 7 bases and J by 8 bases, with 17 bases between. The CDR3 totals 13 residues. The sample consisted of peripheral blood, taken on day 0 of AZD1222 vaccination. The sequence came from an adult in good health. This chain joins TRBV18 and TRBJ1-1; D is unresolved. CDR3 nucleotide sequence: TGTGCCAGCTTCCCGGCTCCCTGGGCGGAAGCTTTCTTT. Protein sequence: CASFPAPWAEAFF.